This T cell receptor beta chain is from a study of blood T cell repertoires in COVID-19. About the research overall: Collection of acute and convalescent COVID-19 samples took place in the United States, Italy and Spain. PBMCs, B-cell-depleted T cells, or T cells were the source of the cDNA or gDNA that made up the material.

This clone is a singleton in its sample. Under the authors' procedure: Estimated nucleated cell counts came from reference gene primer amplification. Here immunoSEQ multiplex PCR was the method, and the copy in TCRdb shows in-frame clones only, minus some. The DNA was the basis for D and trimming; V, J and clone size are from that table. The table includes nearly 250,000 clones, approximately 89% detected once. The TCR comes from a woman aged 55 to 70 who had recovered from COVID-19. Sample: peripheral blood.

The CDR3 reads CASSPKLAGFTDTQYF. The DNA for the CDR3 is TGTGCCAGCAGCCCCAAACTAGCGGGGTTCACAGATACGCAGTATTTT. V is TRBV5-4 and J is TRBJ2-3; 10 nucleotides agree with TRBD2. This CDR3 spans 16 amino acids. J lost 2 bases, V lost 4 bases, and 7 bases had no gene match. The germline V gene encodes CDR1 SGHNT and CDR2 YYREEE (reference sequence).